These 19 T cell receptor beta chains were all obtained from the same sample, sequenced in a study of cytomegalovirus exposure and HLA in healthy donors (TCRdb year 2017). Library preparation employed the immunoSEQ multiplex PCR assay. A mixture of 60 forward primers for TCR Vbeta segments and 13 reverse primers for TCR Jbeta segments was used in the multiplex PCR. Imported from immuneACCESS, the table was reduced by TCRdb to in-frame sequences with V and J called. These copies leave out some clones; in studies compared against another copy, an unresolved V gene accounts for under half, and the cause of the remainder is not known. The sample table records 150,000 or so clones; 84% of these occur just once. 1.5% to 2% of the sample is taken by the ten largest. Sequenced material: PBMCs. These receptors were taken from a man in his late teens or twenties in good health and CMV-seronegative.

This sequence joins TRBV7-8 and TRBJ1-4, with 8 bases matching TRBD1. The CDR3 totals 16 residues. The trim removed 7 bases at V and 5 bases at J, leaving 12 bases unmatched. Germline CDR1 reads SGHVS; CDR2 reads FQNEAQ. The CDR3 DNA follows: TGTGCCAGCATCTCCCGCGTGGACAGGGAGAATGAAAAACTGTTTTTT. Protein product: CASISRVDRENEKLFF.

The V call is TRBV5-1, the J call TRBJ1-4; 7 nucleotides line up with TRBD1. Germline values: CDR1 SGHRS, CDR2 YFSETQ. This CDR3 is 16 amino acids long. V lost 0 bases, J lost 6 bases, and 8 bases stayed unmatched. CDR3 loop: CASSLEAGGNYEKLFF. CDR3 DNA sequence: TGCGCCAGCAGCTTGGAAGCAGGGGGAAATTATGAAAAACTGTTTTTT.

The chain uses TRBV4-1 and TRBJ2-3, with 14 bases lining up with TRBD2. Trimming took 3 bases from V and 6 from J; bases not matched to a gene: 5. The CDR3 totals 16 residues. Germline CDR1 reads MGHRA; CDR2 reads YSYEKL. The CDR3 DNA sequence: TGCGCCAGCAGCCACCGACTAGCGGGGGGGCGCGATACGCAGTATTTT. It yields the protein CASSHRLAGGRDTQYF.

The CDR3 loop reads CASRKSGDTEAFF. In DNA, the CDR3 is TGCGCCAGCAGGAAATCCGGGGACACTGAAGCTTTCTTT. The chain recombines TRBV5-1 with TRBJ1-1; no firm D call. Germline-derived CDR1 and CDR2 are SGHRS and YFSETQ. Trimming took off 5 bases at V and 3 bases at J, with 11 bases between the two ends. The CDR3 spans 13 residues.

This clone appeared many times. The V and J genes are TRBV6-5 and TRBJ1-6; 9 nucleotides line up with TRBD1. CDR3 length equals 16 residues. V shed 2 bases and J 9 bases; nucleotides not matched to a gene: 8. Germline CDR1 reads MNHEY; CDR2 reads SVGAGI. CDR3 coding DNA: TGTGCCAGCAGTTACGGTACCGGGACAGGGTTTTCACCCCTCCACTTT. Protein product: CASSYGTGTGFSPLHF.

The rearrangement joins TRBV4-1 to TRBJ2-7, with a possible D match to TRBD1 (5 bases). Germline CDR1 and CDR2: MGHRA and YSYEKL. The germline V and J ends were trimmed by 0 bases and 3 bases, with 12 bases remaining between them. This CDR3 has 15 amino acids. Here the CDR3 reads CASSQEPGSIYEQYF. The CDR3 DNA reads TGCGCCAGCAGCCAAGAGCCAGGGTCCATCTACGAGCAGTACTTC.

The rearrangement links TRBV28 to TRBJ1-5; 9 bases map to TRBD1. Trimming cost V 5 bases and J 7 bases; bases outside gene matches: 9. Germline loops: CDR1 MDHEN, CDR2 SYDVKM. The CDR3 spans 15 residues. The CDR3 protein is CASSPPDRGRQPQHF. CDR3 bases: TGTGCCAGCAGTCCCCCGGACAGGGGACGGCAGCCCCAGCATTTT. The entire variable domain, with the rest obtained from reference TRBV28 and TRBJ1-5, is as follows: DVKVTQSSRYLVKRTGEKVFLECVQDMDHENMFWYRQDPGLGLRLIYFSYDVKMKEKGDIPEGYSVSREKKERFSLILESASTNQTSMYLCASSPPDRGRQPQHFGDGTRLSIL.

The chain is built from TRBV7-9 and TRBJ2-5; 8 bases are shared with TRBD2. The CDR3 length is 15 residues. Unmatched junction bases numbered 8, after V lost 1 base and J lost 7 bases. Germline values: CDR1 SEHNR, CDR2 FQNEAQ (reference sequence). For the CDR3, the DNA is TGTGCCAGCAGCTTAGGAACTAGCGGAGCGGGGACCCAGTACTTC. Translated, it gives CASSLGTSGAGTQYF.

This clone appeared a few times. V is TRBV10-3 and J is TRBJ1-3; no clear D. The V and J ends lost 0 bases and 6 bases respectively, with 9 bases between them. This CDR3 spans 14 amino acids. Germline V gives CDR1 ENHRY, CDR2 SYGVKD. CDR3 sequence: CAISESTGSNTIYF. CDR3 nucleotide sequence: TGTGCCATCAGTGAGTCGACGGGGTCAAACACCATATATTTT.

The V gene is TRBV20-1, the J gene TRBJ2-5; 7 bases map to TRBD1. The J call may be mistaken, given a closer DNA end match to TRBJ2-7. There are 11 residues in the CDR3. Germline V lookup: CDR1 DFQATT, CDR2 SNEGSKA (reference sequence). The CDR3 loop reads CSARDSYEQYF. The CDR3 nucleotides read TGCAGTGCTCGGGACAGCTACGAGCAGTACTTC.

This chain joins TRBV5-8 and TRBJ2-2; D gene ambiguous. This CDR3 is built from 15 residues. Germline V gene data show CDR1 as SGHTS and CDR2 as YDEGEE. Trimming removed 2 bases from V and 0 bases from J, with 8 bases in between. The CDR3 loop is CASSFWATNTGELFF. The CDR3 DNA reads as TGTGCCAGCAGCTTTTGGGCTACGAACACCGGGGAGCTGTTTTTT.

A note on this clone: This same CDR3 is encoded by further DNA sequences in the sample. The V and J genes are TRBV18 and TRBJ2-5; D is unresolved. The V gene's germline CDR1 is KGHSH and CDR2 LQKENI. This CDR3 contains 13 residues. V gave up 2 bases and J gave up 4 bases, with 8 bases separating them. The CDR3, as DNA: TGTGCCAGCTCACCAGCAGGAAGAGAGACCCAGTACTTC. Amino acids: CASSPAGRETQYF.

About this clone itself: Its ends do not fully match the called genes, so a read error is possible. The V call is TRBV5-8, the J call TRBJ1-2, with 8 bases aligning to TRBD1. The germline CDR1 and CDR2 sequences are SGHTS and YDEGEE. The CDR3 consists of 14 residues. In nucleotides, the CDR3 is TGTGCCAGCACCTTGACAGGGGTCAACTATGGCTACACCTTC. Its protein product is CASTLTGVNYGYTF.

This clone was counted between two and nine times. This CDR3 is CASSLGQGVALGSYNEQFF. CDR3 sequence (DNA): TGTGCCAGCAGCTTAGGACAGGGGGTCGCCTTGGGCTCCTACAATGAGCAGTTCTTC. This rearrangement joins TRBV7-9 to TRBJ2-1, with TRBD1 matching over 9 bases. The CDR3 loop spans 19 amino acids. V was pared by 1 base and J by 0 bases, with 10 bases of the junction left unmatched. CDR1 is SEHNR and CDR2 is FQNEAQ in the germline V gene (reference sequence).

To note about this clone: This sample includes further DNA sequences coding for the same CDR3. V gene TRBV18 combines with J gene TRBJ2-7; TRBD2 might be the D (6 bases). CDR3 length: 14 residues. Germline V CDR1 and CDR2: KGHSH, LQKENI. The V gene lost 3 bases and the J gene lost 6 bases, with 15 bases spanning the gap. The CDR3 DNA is TGTGCCAGCTCACCCTATACCGGGGAGGCCGAGCAGTACTTC. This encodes CASSPYTGEAEQYF.

Written as DNA, the CDR3 is TGTGCCAGCAGTGATATACAGGGGCAAAGCGGGGAGCTGTTTTTT. It yields the protein CASSDIQGQSGELFF. This sequence joins TRBV2 and TRBJ2-2; 7 bases agree with TRBD1. Germline lookup yields CDR1 SNHLY and CDR2 FYNNEI. V was clipped by 3 bases and J by 7 bases; unmatched bases: 8. The CDR3 consists of 15 residues.

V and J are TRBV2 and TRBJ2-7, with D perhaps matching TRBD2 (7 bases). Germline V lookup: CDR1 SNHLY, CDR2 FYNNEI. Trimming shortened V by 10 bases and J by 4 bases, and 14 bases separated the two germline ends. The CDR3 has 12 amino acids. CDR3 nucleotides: TGTGCCAAGGGGGGCGGGAGTTACGAGCAGTACTTC. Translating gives CAKGGGSYEQYF.

The CDR3 is CASSPPGQGLMETQYF. CDR3 coding DNA: TGTGCCAGCTCACCACCGGGACAGGGATTAATGGAGACCCAGTACTTC. The chain employs TRBV18 and TRBJ2-5; TRBD1 aligns across 9 bases. The germline CDR1 and CDR2 sequences are KGHSH and LQKENI. V shed 0 bases and J 5 bases; nucleotides not matched to a gene: 7. This CDR3 contains 16 residues.

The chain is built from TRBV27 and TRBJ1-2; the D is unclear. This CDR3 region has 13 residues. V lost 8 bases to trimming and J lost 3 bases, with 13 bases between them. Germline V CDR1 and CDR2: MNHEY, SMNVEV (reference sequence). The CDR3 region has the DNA TGTGCCAGCCGGGGAGAGTTAGACTATGGCTACACCTTC. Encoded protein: CASRGELDYGYTF.